Following are 27 T cell receptor beta chains from one sample sequenced in a study of T cell changes during pregnancy in multiple sclerosis. Sequencing used immunoSEQ multiplex PCR; TCRdb keeps in-frame clones, though not all of them. The sample includes tens of thousands of clones, approximately 91% of them seen just once. The sample here was peripheral blood, taken in the second trimester of pregnancy. Every receptor here comes from a female donor with multiple sclerosis, enrolled in a pregnancy study.

The chain carries TRBV5-6 and TRBJ2-1; 8 nucleotides agree with TRBD2. The CDR3 totals 15 residues. CDR1 is SGHDT, CDR2 YYEEEE, per germline. The junction had 5 bases not matched to a gene; V was cut back by 4 bases and J by 2 bases. CDR3 amino acids: CASSLPGGAYNEQFF. The CDR3 DNA is TGTGCCAGCAGCCTCCCCGGGGGGGCCTACAATGAGCAGTTCTTC.

The V gene is TRBV4-1, the J gene TRBJ1-3, with 7 bases matching TRBD1. V lost 1 base to trimming and J lost 4 bases; unmatched junction nucleotides: 7. This CDR3 spans 16 amino acids. In germline, CDR1 is MGHRA, CDR2 YSYEKL. CDR3 sequence reads: CASSQVVAGGGNTIYF. The CDR3 coding sequence is TGCGCCAGCAGCCAAGTCGTGGCAGGGGGAGGAAACACCATATATTTT.

The chain uses TRBV6-5 and TRBJ1-1, with TRBD1 identical over 8 bases. The CDR3 is made up of 13 amino acids. The junction had 5 bases not matched to a gene; V was cut back by 6 bases and J by 5 bases. Germline CDR1 and CDR2: MNHEY and SVGAGI. CDR3 amino acids: CASSHRGDTEAFF. Here the CDR3 DNA reads TGTGCCAGCAGCCACAGGGGGGATACTGAAGCTTTCTTT.

CDR3 DNA sequence: TGTGCCAGCAGCCGAATTACAGGGCGGAACACTGAAGCTTTCTTT. Its translation is CASSRITGRNTEAFF. The chain links TRBV11-2 to TRBJ1-1, with D perhaps TRBD1 (6 bases). The V gene's germline CDR1 is SGHAT and CDR2 FQNNGV. The CDR3 loop spans 15 amino acids. With 5 bases removed from V and 1 base from J, the gap between germline ends came to 14 bases.

The chain carries TRBV4-3 and TRBJ2-2, with D perhaps TRBD2 (5 bases). Trimming removed 5 bases at V and 7 bases at J, with 17 bases between. This CDR3 comprises 15 residues. Germline CDR1 LGHNA, CDR2 YSLEER. This CDR3 reads CASSDAHVGGGELFF. The CDR3, as DNA: TGCGCCAGCAGCGACGCCCATGTAGGAGGCGGGGAGCTGTTTTTT.

The rearrangement joins TRBV14 to TRBJ2-2; 9 bases match TRBD1. The ends lost 2 bases at V and 0 bases at J; junction bases unmatched: 7. CDR3 length: 18 residues. Germline loops: CDR1 SGHDN, CDR2 FVKESK. This chain's CDR3 is CASSQLPGQGANTGELFF. CDR3 nucleotides: TGTGCCAGCAGCCAATTACCGGGACAGGGCGCGAACACCGGGGAGCTGTTTTTT.

This clone was observed once. The rearrangement joins TRBV7-6 to TRBJ1-1; TRBD1 aligns across 7 bases. V shed 5 bases and J 10 bases; nucleotides not matched to a gene: 7. From germline, CDR1 is SGHVS and CDR2 FNYEAQ. The CDR3 contains 12 residues. The CDR3 DNA follows: TGTGCCAGCAGCCCCAGACAGGGACGAGCTTTCTTT. Amino acids: CASSPRQGRAFF. The variable domain in full, with the rest retrieved from reference TRBV7-6 and TRBJ1-1, is GAGVSQSPRYKVTKRGQDVALRCDPISGHVSLYWYRQALGQGPEFLTYFNYEAQQDKSGLPNDRFSAERPEGSISTLTIQRTEQRDSAMYRCASSPRQGRAFFGQGTRLTVV.

The chain combines TRBV7-9 with TRBJ1-1; D call uncertain. Germline values: CDR1 SEHNR, CDR2 FQNEAQ (reference sequence). V was pared by 4 bases and J by 0 bases, with 12 bases between. The CDR3 totals 15 residues. The CDR3 coding sequence is TGTGCCAGCAGCTCGAGGAGGTTGGTGAACACTGAAGCTTTCTTT. It specifies CASSSRRLVNTEAFF.

A single count supports this clone. J is TRBJ2-1 and V is TRBV5-6; D not resolved. The CDR3 spans 14 residues. V was trimmed by 4 bases and J by 8 bases, leaving 16 bases between them. Germline values: CDR1 SGHDT, CDR2 YYEEEE. This CDR3 reads CASSHPGTLDEQFF. For the CDR3, the DNA is TGTGCCAGCAGCCATCCAGGAACCTTGGATGAGCAGTTCTTC.

This chain links TRBV6-5 with TRBJ2-7; TRBD1 might be the D (7 bases). Per germline, CDR1 MNHEY and CDR2 SVGAGI. Trimming cost V 0 bases and J 4 bases, with 13 bases left between them. This CDR3 has 15 amino acids. This CDR3 reads CASSYSPQGGYEQYF. DNA for the CDR3: TGTGCCAGCAGTTACTCTCCTCAGGGGGGTTACGAGCAGTACTTC.

The chain joins TRBV4-2 to TRBJ2-1; D is unresolved. The CDR3 has 14 amino acids. V was shortened by 0 bases and J by 0 bases, with 3 bases between the two germline ends. Germline V gene sequence: CDR1 LGHNA, CDR2 YNFKEQ. The CDR3 loop is CASSQDSSYNEQFF. The CDR3 nucleotides are TGTGCCAGCAGCCAAGATAGCTCCTACAATGAGCAGTTCTTC.

The chain employs TRBV7-9 and TRBJ1-1, with D unclear. Deletions cut 6 bases from V and 7 bases from J, with 12 bases between. The V gene's germline CDR1 is SEHNR and CDR2 FQNEAQ (reference sequence). The CDR3 extends over 12 amino acids. CDR3 sequence: CASRQTYSEAFF. DNA of the CDR3: TGTGCCAGCAGGCAAACCTACAGTGAAGCTTTCTTT.

The V call is TRBV9, the J call TRBJ1-6; D is possibly TRBD1 (6 bases). This CDR3 has 17 amino acids. V was clipped by 0 bases and J by 0 bases, with 10 bases between them. CDR1 and CDR2 from the germline V gene are SGDLS and YYNGEE. CDR3 sequence: CASSVGQAYSYNSPLHF. Here the CDR3 DNA reads TGTGCCAGCAGCGTAGGACAGGCCTACTCCTATAATTCACCCCTCCACTTT.

V usage is TRBV7-9 and J usage is TRBJ1-2, with 8 bases aligning to TRBD1. After removal of 3 bases from V and 8 bases from J, the junction contained 14 bases not matched to a gene. Germline V gene lookup returns CDR1 SEHNR and CDR2 FQNEAQ (reference sequence). This CDR3 spans 16 amino acids. CDR3 nucleotides: TGTGCCAGCAGCTTCTTTACAGGGGGTCGACCTAGGGGCTACACCTTC. Encoded protein: CASSFFTGGRPRGYTF.

V is TRBV2 and J is TRBJ2-1, with 13 bases lining up with TRBD2. The J segment lost 4 bases and the V segment lost 6 bases, leaving 6 bases of the junction unmatched. The CDR3 has 16 residues. Germline assignment: CDR1 SNHLY and CDR2 FYNNEI. The CDR3 sequence is CASRARTSGGYNEQFF. CDR3 sequence (DNA): TGTGCCAGCAGGGCCCGGACTAGCGGGGGTTACAATGAGCAGTTCTTC.

This sequence joins TRBV7-9 and TRBJ1-1; D may be TRBD1 (6 bases). This CDR3 is 12 amino acids long. Germline V CDR1 and CDR2: SEHNR, FQNEAQ (reference sequence). Between the trimmed V and J ends, which lost 7 bases and 7 bases, there was a span of 13 bases. This chain's CDR3 is CASKVGTNEAFF. The CDR3 DNA sequence: TGTGCCAGCAAGGTCGGGACAAATGAAGCTTTCTTT.

A note on this clone: The same CDR3 can be traced to other DNA sequences in this sample. The chain joins TRBV5-1 to TRBJ1-2; D is ambiguous. This CDR3 has 13 amino acids. Trimming took off 2 bases at V and 2 bases at J, with 7 bases between the two ends. Germline CDR1 reads SGHRS; CDR2 reads YFSETQ. The CDR3 here is CASSLGLNYGYTF. The DNA of the CDR3 is TGCGCCAGCAGCTTAGGACTCAACTATGGCTACACCTTC.

This clone was counted once. Here the CDR3 DNA reads TGTGCCACGGCACTCGGGGGGCTTACAGATACGCAGTATTTT. Translating it yields CATALGGLTDTQYF. The J gene is TRBJ2-3, the V gene TRBV19, with D perhaps TRBD2 (7 bases). Germline CDR1 and CDR2: LNHDA and SQIVND (reference sequence). V shed 10 bases and J shed 3 bases, with 17 bases lying between them. This CDR3 is 14 amino acids long.

This sequence joins TRBV28 and TRBJ1-2, with D possibly matching TRBD1 (5 bases). Germline CDR1 MDHEN, CDR2 SYDVKM. V shed 5 bases and J shed 4 bases, with 11 bases lying between them. There are 13 residues in the CDR3. The CDR3 bases are TGTGCCAGCAGTATGGGGGGGACCTATGGCTACACCTTC. This sequence encodes CASSMGGTYGYTF.

The chain joins TRBV7-9 to TRBJ2-7, with 10 bases identical to TRBD2. Germline CDR1 reads SEHNR; CDR2 reads FQNEAQ (reference sequence). CDR3 size: 16 residues. Losses at the gene ends were 2 bases for V and 3 bases for J; bases not matched to a gene: 7. CDR3 DNA sequence: TGTGCCAGCAGCTTAACCCTAGCGGGGGCCAACTACGAGCAGTACTTC. Translated, it gives CASSLTLAGANYEQYF. Filled out from reference TRBV7-9 and TRBJ2-7, the complete variable domain reads DTGVSQNPRHKITKRGQNVTFRCDPISEHNRLYWYRQTLGQGPEFLTYFQNEAQLEKSRLLSDRFSAERPKGSFSTLEIQRTEQGDSAMYLCASSLTLAGANYEQYFGPGTRLTVT.

This CDR3 is CASRAVLSNQPQHF. The CDR3 bases are TGTGCCAGCAGGGCGGTTTTGAGCAATCAGCCCCAGCATTTT. The chain joins TRBV2 to TRBJ1-5; D gene ambiguous. CDR1 SNHLY and CDR2 FYNNEI come from the germline V gene. V shed 6 bases and J shed 1 base, with 10 bases lying between them. The CDR3 spans 14 residues.

The J gene is TRBJ2-2, the V gene TRBV5-6, with a possible D match to TRBD2 (5 bases). The CDR3 runs to 12 residues. V lost 6 bases to trimming and J lost 9 bases, with 12 bases between them. The V gene's germline CDR1 is SGHDT and CDR2 YYEEEE. CDR3 amino acids: CASTRGRWELFF. CDR3 coding DNA: TGTGCCAGCACCCGGGGAAGGTGGGAGCTGTTTTTT.

The V call is TRBV30, the J call TRBJ1-4; D perhaps matches TRBD1 (5 bases). Trimming took off 3 bases at V and 8 bases at J, with 19 bases between the two ends. The CDR3 runs 15 residues. CDR1 is GTSNPN and CDR2 is SVGIG in the germline V gene (reference sequence). The CDR3 DNA sequence: TGTGCCTGGAGGGATGGACATGGGGAATGGGAAAAACTGTTTTTT. Translated: CAWRDGHGEWEKLFF.

This clone was detected a few times. The chain uses TRBV19 and TRBJ1-1; 11 bases align to TRBD1. Trimming at V came to 7 bases and at J to 8 bases, leaving 6 bases not matched to a gene. CDR1 and CDR2 from the germline V gene are LNHDA and SQIVND (reference sequence). The CDR3 runs to 13 residues. This chain's CDR3 is CASTGQGVLEAFF. For the CDR3, the DNA is TGTGCCAGTACGGGACAGGGGGTCCTGGAAGCTTTCTTT.

The V and J genes are TRBV27 and TRBJ2-3; D remains ambiguous. V was pared by 3 bases and J by 1 base, with 11 bases between. Germline V CDR1 and CDR2: MNHEY, SMNVEV (reference sequence). This CDR3 is built from 15 residues. The CDR3 DNA sequence: TGTGCCAGCAGTTTTGGCTGGCCCCGCACAGATACGCAGTATTTT. Its translation is CASSFGWPRTDTQYF.

The V call is TRBV18, the J call TRBJ2-3; unclear D gene. Trimming pared 2 bases from V and 0 bases from J, leaving 12 bases between. CDR1 KGHSH and CDR2 LQKENI come from the germline V gene. The CDR3 totals 16 residues. This CDR3 reads CASSPTETRSTDTQYF. CDR3 nucleotides: TGTGCCAGCTCACCAACAGAGACACGTAGCACAGATACGCAGTATTTT.

The chain uses TRBV5-1 and TRBJ1-1; TRBD1 matches 10 bases. The CDR3 is 18 residues long. In germline, CDR1 is SGHRS, CDR2 YFSETQ. Trimming cost V 0 bases and J 0 bases; bases outside gene matches: 8. Here the CDR3 reads CASSLGGGGTGVNTEAFF. The DNA for the CDR3 is TGCGCCAGCAGCTTGGGGGGAGGTGGGACAGGGGTGAACACTGAAGCTTTCTTT.